Listed here are 8 T cell receptor beta chains from one sample, sequenced in a study of human T cells and chemical hapten exposure. Each CDR3 protein gets one entry after TCRdb re-called the RACE reads with MiXCR. Of about 92,000 distinct CDR3 sequences in the sample, around 10% were seen once. The time point denotes: pre-sensitization, week 0. Indicated treatment: therapeutic diphenylcyclopropenone sensitization with weekly scalp DPC. The sequencing here drew on whole blood, taken in connection with sensitization to the hapten diphenylcyclopropenone (DPC). These receptors originate from a middle-aged woman with alopecia areata. Some clones in this sample may be carry-over from other donors' samples.

The chain combines TRBV4-1 with TRBJ2-1, with 7 bases lining up with TRBD1. CDR1 is MGHRA, CDR2 YSYEKL, per germline. V dropped 2 bases and J dropped 4; count of bases not matched to a gene: 8. The CDR3 has 16 amino acids. The CDR3 loop is CASSQFPGTDYNEQFF. CDR3 nucleotide sequence: TGCGCCAGCAGCCAATTTCCCGGGACAGATTACAATGAGCAGTTCTTC.

Comments on this clonotype: Compared with germline, one end of the junction differs, possibly owing to a read error. The chain has TRBV5-1 and TRBJ1-6; D not certain. Germline V CDR1 and CDR2: SGHRS, YFSETQ. CDR3 length: 15 residues. The chain's CDR3 is CASGLEAAFNSPLHF. CDR3 in DNA: TGCGCCAGCGGCTTGGAGGCAGCGTTTAATTCACCCCTCCACTTT. The full variable domain, rest sourced from reference TRBV5-1 and TRBJ1-6, is KAGVTQTPRYLIKTRGQQVTLSCSPISGHRSVSWYQQTPGQGLQFLFEYFSETQRNKGNFPGRFSGRQFSNSRSEMNVSTLELGDSALYLCASGLEAAFNSPLHFGNGTRLTVT.

This clonotype was seen a few times. The rearrangement links TRBV19 to TRBJ1-4; D is perhaps TRBD1 (5 bases). CDR3 length equals 13 residues. The germline CDR1 and CDR2 sequences are LNHDA and SQIVND (reference sequence). With 7 bases removed from V and 7 bases from J, the gap between germline ends came to 13 bases. CDR3 sequence (DNA): TGTGCCAGTACCCTAGGCGGGACTGAAAAACTGTTTTTT. Translating gives CASTLGGTEKLFF.

This clonotype was observed at least ten times. Here the CDR3 reads CASSADLNTEAFF. CDR3 DNA sequence: TGTGCCAGCAGTGCGGACCTGAACACTGAAGCTTTCTTT. The rearrangement uses TRBV12-3 or TRBV12-4 and TRBJ1-1; D is ambiguous. The CDR3 spans 13 residues. V dropped 5 bases and J dropped 0 bases, with 7 bases sitting between them.

This clonotype occurred a few times. CDR3 nucleotides: TGTGCCTGGAGTATTCAGCGAGAGACCCAGTACTTC. The encoded protein is CAWSIQRETQYF. The chain is built from TRBV30 and TRBJ2-5, with D uncertain. The CDR3 spans 12 residues. V was cut by 2 bases and J by 4 bases, with 8 bases left in between. Germline V gene sequence: CDR1 GTSNPN, CDR2 SVGIG (reference sequence).

The rearrangement joins TRBV19 to TRBJ2-5; the D is unclear. Trimming took off 0 bases at V and 9 bases at J, with 14 bases between the two ends. The germline V gene has CDR1 LNHDA and CDR2 SQIVND (reference sequence). The CDR3 consists of 14 residues. The CDR3 protein is CASSIDPASGAQYF. CDR3 sequence (DNA): TGTGCCAGTAGTATAGATCCCGCCTCTGGGGCCCAGTACTTC.

In this sample, this clonotype turned up a few times. The chain links TRBV25-1 to TRBJ2-7; D unresolved. The germline V and J ends were trimmed by 4 bases and 2 bases, with 15 bases remaining between them. The CDR3 spans 15 residues. CDR1 and CDR2 from the germline V gene are MGHDK and SYGVNS. CDR3 residues: CASSVGPAGPYEQYF. CDR3 sequence (DNA): TGTGCCAGCAGTGTGGGCCCCGCAGGCCCCTACGAGCAGTACTTC.

The sample holds a few counts of this clonotype. The rearrangement uses TRBV4-2 and TRBJ1-1, with 8 bases that match TRBD1. The V and J ends lost 0 bases and 11 bases, in that order; junction bases with no gene match: 11. There are 15 residues in the CDR3. Germline V gene lookup returns CDR1 LGHNA and CDR2 YNFKEQ. CDR3 sequence: CASSQDPGTGWKAFF. CDR3 sequence (DNA): TGTGCCAGCAGCCAAGATCCCGGGACAGGTTGGAAGGCTTTCTTT.